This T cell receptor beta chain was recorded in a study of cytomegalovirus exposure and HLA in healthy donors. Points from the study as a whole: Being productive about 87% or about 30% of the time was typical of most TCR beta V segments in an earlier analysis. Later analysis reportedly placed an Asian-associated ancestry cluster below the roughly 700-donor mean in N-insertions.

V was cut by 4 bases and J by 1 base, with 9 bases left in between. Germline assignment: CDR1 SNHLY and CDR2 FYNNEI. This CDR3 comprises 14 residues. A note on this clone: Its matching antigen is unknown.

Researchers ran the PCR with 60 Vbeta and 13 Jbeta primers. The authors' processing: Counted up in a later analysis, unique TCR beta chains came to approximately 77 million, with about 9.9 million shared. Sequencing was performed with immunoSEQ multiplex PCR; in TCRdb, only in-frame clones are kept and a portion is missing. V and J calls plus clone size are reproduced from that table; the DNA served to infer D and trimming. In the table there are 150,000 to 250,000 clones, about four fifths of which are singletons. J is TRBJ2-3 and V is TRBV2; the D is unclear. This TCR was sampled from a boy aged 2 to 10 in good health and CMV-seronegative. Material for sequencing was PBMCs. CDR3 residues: CASSGWSGTDTQYF. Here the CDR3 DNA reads TGTGCCAGCAGTGGGTGGAGTGGCACAGATACGCAGTATTTT.